This T cell receptor (beta chain) was sequenced for a study of blood T cell repertoires in COVID-19. Across the whole study: Sources were T cells, B-cell-depleted T cells, or PBMCs; the material itself was cDNA or gDNA.

Measured with immunoSEQ multiplex PCR; TCRdb has only the in-frame clones, and not every one. The repertoire holds 250,000 or so clones, 84% seen once, with roughly 4% in the top ten. This clone was counted a single time. Germline V gene lookup returns CDR1 LNHDA and CDR2 SQIVND (reference sequence). The CDR3 contains 13 residues. Trimming pared 3 bases from V and 3 bases from J, leaving 8 bases between. This sequence joins TRBV19 and TRBJ1-2, with D tentatively TRBD1 (6 bases). The sequence derives from a man between 50 and 59 years old with acute or convalescent COVID-19. Sequenced: peripheral blood. CDR3 sequence: CASSIAGDYGYTF. In DNA, the CDR3 is TGTGCCAGTAGTATCGCAGGGGACTATGGCTACACCTTC.